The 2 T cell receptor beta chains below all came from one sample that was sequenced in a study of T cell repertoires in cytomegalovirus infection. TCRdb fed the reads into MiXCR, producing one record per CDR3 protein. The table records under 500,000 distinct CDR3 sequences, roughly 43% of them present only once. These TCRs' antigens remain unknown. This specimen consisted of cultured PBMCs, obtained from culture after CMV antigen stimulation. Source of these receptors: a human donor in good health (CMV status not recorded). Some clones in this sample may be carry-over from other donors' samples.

The CDR3 DNA sequence: TGTGCCAGCAGCCCCTGGGGGCGGGCGACAGATACGCAGTATTTT. Translated: CASSPWGRATDTQYF. This chain uses TRBV11-3 with TRBJ2-3; possible D gene TRBD1, 6 bases. Germline values: CDR1 SGHNT, CDR2 YENEEA. Trimming took 5 bases from V and 3 from J, leaving 15 bases between them. CDR3 length equals 15 residues.

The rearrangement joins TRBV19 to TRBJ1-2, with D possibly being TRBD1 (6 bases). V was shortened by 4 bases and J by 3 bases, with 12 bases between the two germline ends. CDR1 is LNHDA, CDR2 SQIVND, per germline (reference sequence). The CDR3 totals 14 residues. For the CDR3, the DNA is TGTGCCAGTAGTACATACGAGGGGGACTATGGCTACACCTTC. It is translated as CASSTYEGDYGYTF.